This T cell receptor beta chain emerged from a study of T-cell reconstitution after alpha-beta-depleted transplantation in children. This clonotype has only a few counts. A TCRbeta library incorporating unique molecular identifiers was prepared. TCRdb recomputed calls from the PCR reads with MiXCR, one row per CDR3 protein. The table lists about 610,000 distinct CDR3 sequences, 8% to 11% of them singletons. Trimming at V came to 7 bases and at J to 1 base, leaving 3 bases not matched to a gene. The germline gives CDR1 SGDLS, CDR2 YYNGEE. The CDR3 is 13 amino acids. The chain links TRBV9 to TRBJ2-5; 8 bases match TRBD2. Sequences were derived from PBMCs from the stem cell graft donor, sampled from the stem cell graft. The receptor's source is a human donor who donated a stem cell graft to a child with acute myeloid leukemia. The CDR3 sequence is CASGGLAQETQYF. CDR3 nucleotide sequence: TGTGCCAGCGGAGGACTAGCCCAAGAGACCCAGTACTTC.